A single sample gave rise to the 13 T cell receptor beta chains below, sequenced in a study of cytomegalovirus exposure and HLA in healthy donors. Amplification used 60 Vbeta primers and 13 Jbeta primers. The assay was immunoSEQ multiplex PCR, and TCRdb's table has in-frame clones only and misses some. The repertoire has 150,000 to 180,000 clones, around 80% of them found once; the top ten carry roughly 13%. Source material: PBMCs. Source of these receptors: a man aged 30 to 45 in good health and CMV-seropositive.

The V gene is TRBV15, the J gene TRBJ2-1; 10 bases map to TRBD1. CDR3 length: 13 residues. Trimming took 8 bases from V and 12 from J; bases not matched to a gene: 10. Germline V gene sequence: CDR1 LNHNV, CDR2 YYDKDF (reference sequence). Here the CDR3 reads CATGTGAVLGQFF. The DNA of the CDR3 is TGTGCCACCGGGACAGGGGCAGTACTTGGGCAGTTCTTC. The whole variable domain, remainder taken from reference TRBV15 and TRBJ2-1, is DAMVIQNPRYQVTQFGKPVTLSCSQTLNHNVMYWYQQKSSQAPKLLFHYYDKDFNNEADTPDNFQSRRPNTSFCFLDIRSPGLGDTAMYLCATGTGAVLGQFFGPGTRLTVL.

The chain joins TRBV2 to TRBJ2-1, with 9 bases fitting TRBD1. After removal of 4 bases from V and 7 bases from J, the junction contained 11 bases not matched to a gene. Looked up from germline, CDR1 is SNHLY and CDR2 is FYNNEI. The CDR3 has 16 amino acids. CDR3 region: CASSGSPGQGTNEQFF. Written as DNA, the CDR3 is TGTGCCAGCAGTGGATCCCCGGGACAGGGAACTAATGAGCAGTTCTTC.

The CDR3 coding sequence is TGCGCCAGCAGCTTGGGCCTAGCGGGAGGACTAACCGAGCAGTACTTC. Translating it yields CASSLGLAGGLTEQYF. V usage is TRBV5-1 and J usage is TRBJ2-7, with 11 nucleotides matching TRBD2. Germline-derived CDR1 and CDR2 are SGHRS and YFSETQ. CDR3 size: 16 residues. Germline trimming cut 0 bases from V and 6 bases from J; bases unmatched to any gene: 8.

This CDR3 reads CASNRLAGDGEQYF. CDR3 DNA: TGTGCCAGCAACAGACTAGCGGGAGATGGCGAGCAGTACTTC. This chain uses TRBV2 with TRBJ2-7, with TRBD2 identical over 12 bases. The CDR3 has 14 amino acids. The V and J ends lost 7 bases and 6 bases, in that order; junction bases with no gene match: 7. Germline assignment: CDR1 SNHLY and CDR2 FYNNEI.

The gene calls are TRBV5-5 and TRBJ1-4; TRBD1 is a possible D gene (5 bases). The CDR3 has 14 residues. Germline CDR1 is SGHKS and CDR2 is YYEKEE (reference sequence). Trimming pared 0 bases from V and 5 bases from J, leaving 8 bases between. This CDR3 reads CASSLEQVNEKLFF. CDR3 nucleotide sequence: TGTGCCAGCAGCTTGGAACAGGTGAATGAAAAACTGTTTTTT.

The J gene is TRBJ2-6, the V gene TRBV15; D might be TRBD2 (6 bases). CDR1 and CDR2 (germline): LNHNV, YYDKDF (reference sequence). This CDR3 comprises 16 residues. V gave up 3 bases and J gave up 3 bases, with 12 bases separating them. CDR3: CATSRGLQGGANVLTF. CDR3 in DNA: TGTGCCACCAGCAGGGGACTGCAGGGTGGGGCCAACGTCCTGACTTTC. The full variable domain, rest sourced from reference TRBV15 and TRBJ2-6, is DAMVIQNPRYQVTQFGKPVTLSCSQTLNHNVMYWYQQKSSQAPKLLFHYYDKDFNNEADTPDNFQSRRPNTSFCFLDIRSPGLGDTAMYLCATSRGLQGGANVLTFGAGSRLTVL.

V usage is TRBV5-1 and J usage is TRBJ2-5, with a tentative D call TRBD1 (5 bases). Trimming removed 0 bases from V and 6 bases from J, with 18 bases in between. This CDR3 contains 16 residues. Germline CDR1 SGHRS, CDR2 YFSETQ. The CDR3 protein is CASSLAAGPKAKTQYF. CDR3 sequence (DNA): TGCGCCAGCAGCTTGGCGGCAGGGCCGAAGGCGAAGACCCAGTACTTC.

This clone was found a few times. The CDR3 DNA reads as TGCAGCGTCGACAAGACAGGGGCATCATCTGAAGCTTTCTTT. This gives the protein CSVDKTGASSEAFF. The chain recombines TRBV29-1 with TRBJ1-1, with 8 bases lining up with TRBD1. CDR1 is SQVTM and CDR2 is ANQGSEA in the germline V gene. There are 14 residues in the CDR3. Trimming took 6 bases from V and 6 from J; bases not matched to a gene: 12.

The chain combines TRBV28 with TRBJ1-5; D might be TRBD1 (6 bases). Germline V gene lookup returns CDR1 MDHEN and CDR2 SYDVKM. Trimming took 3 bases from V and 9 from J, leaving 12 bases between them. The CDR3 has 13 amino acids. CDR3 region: CASSLGGTTPQHF. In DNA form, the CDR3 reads TGTGCCAGCAGTTTGGGGGGGACAACGCCCCAGCATTTT. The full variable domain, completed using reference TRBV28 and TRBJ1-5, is DVKVTQSSRYLVKRTGEKVFLECVQDMDHENMFWYRQDPGLGLRLIYFSYDVKMKEKGDIPEGYSVSREKKERFSLILESASTNQTSMYLCASSLGGTTPQHFGDGTRLSIL.

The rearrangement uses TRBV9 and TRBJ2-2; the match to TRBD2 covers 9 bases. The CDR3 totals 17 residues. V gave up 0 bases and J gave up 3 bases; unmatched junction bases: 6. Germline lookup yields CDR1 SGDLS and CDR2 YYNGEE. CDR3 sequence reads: CASSVEGGRADTGELFF. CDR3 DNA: TGTGCCAGCAGCGTAGAGGGCGGGAGGGCGGACACCGGGGAGCTGTTTTTT.

The CDR3 is CATSARTDTGELFF. CDR3 sequence (DNA): TGTGCCACCAGCGCCCGGACAGACACCGGGGAGCTGTTTTTT. The V and J genes are TRBV15 and TRBJ2-2, with D possibly matching TRBD1 (6 bases). Trimming removed 5 bases at V and 3 bases at J, with 10 bases between. CDR1 is LNHNV and CDR2 is YYDKDF in the germline V gene (reference sequence). The CDR3 consists of 14 residues.

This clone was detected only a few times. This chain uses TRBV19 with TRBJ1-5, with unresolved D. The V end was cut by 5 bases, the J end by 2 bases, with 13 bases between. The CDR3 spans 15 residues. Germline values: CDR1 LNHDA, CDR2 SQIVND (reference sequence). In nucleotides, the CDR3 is TGTGCCAGTAGTCCCGTGGGGAGGGGCAATCAGCCCCAGCATTTT. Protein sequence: CASSPVGRGNQPQHF.

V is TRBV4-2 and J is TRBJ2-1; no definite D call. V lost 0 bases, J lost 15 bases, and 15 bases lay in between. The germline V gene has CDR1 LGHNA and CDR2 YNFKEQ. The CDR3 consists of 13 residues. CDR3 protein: CASSQDSGAAPFF. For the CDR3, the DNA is TGTGCCAGCAGCCAAGATTCAGGCGCCGCGCCGTTCTTC.